The present TCR beta chain was sequenced within a study of cytomegalovirus exposure and HLA in healthy donors. About this clone: The antigen is not known.

The PCR contained 60 Vbeta and 13 Jbeta primers. The protocol was immunoSEQ multiplex PCR, while the TCRdb copy is restricted to in-frame clones and leaves out a portion. The sample contains about 170,000 clones, over 65% of which appear only once. The study's findings and limits: Reports state that TCR beta sequences accurately predicted most subjects' HLA-A and HLA-B alleles.

In germline, CDR1 is SQVTM, CDR2 ANQGSEA. The CDR3 has 12 residues. Trimming cost V 6 bases and J 4 bases, with 12 bases left between them. The TCR comes from a female donor in good health and CMV-seronegative. This chain links TRBV29-1 with TRBJ1-1; D not resolved. Material for sequencing was PBMCs. CDR3 residues: CSVVMRFTEAFF. For the CDR3, the DNA is TGCAGCGTCGTAATGCGGTTCACTGAAGCTTTCTTT.